This T cell receptor beta chain was sequenced in a study of T cell clusters in autoimmune cytopenias. Background on the study: The median distinct TRB clonotype count was approximately 2,500 per sample, from a median approximately 51,000 reads. Points from the study as a whole: Healthy donors had roughly 3.2-fold more exclusive TRB clusters than active autoimmune hepatitis patients.

In regard to this clonotype: Its antigen is still unknown.

CDR3 length: 15 residues. In germline, CDR1 is SGHNT, CDR2 YYREEE (reference sequence). TRB was amplified from roughly 250 ng of peripheral blood genomic DNA per sample. One tube held mixed TRB-A and TRB-B primer pools for touch-down PCR. TCRdb reanalyzed the multiplex PCR reads and collapses them to one entry per CDR3 protein, without DNA. The sample table sets out about 5,300 distinct CDR3 sequences. The sample was also reused in another study, on T cell repertoires in aging, cancer and after chemotherapy. This second report adds: Age-matched healthy donors had significantly more diverse, less clonal blood TCR repertoires than untreated cancer patients.

The material sequenced was peripheral blood. This clonotype originated in a human donor in good health. This chain links TRBV5-4 with TRBJ1-2; TCRdb selects TRBD1, and the lack of DNA leaves this call unchecked. The chain's CDR3 is CASSRLGQGAPGYTF.